This TCR beta chain came from a study of radiation and T cells in renal cell carcinoma. Profiling relied on immunoSEQ multiplex PCR, and the TCRdb table lists in-frame clones only, not all of them. This table has roughly 90,000 clones, 85% appearing once. Trimming cost V 4 bases and J 0 bases, with 11 bases left between them. This CDR3 contains 15 residues. Per the germline V gene, CDR1 is SGHRS and CDR2 is YFSETQ. As to time point: blood 4 weeks post-SBRT, at nephrectomy. Treatment here: 15 Gy SBRT to primary tumor, nephrectomy 4 weeks later. Serial blood draws occurred at baseline and 2 and 4 weeks post-SBRT.

The starting material was blood, obtained from a patient whose treatment included radiotherapy and nephrectomy. This chain connects TRBV5-1 to TRBJ1-3; D might be TRBD1 (5 bases). The clonotype originates from a man between 45 and 60 years old with renal cell carcinoma. The CDR3, as DNA: TGCGCCAGCAGCCCGGGCGGGGGCTCTGGAAACACCATATATTTT. Translated: CASSPGGGSGNTIYF.